These T cell receptor beta chains were read from a single sample in a study of tumor and adjacent non-tumor tissue in lung cancer. TCRdb independently ran MiXCR on the multiplex PCR reads; one entry per CDR3 protein. The sample holds 55,000 to 75,000 distinct CDR3 sequences, roughly 56% seen once. Material: lung tumor tissue. These receptors came from a man aged 45 to 65 with non-small cell lung cancer. CDR3s include the opening cysteine and the closing phenylalanine or tryptophan. D genes are given only for firm matches. A row's size may be missing; if present it is once, few, many or a size class.

size: .; V: TRBV11-3; D: .; J: TRBJ2-1; DNA: TGTGCTAGCAGCCTCCATGAGCGGTTCTTC; CDR3: CASSLHERFF
size: few; V: TRBV18; D: TRBD2; J: TRBJ2-1; DNA: TGTGCCAGCTCACCGGGACTAGGGGGTGAGCAGTTCTTC; CDR3: CASSPGLGGEQFF
size: many; V: TRBV6-5; D: .; J: TRBJ2-5; DNA: TGTGCCAGCAGTTACTCCCGCGGAACCAAAGAGACCCAGTACTTC; CDR3: CASSYSRGTKETQYF
size: many; V: TRBV5-1; D: .; J: TRBJ1-2; DNA: TGCGCCAGCAGCGACCTGACAGACTATGGCTACACCTTC; CDR3: CASSDLTDYGYTF
size: many; V: TRBV10-3; D: .; J: TRBJ2-7; DNA: TGTGCCATCAGTGGGGGGAGTCGGGCCTACGAGCAGTACTTC; CDR3: CAISGGSRAYEQYF
size: .; V: TRBV11-3; D: TRBD2; J: TRBJ2-1; DNA: TGTGCCAGCAGTCTAGCGGGCCGGGCTGTTAATGAGCAGCCCTTC; CDR3: CASSLAGRAVNEQPF
size: few; V: TRBV5-1; D: .; J: TRBJ2-3; DNA: TGCGCCAGCAGCTTGGCCGGACTTTTGGAGGCAGATACGCAGTATTTT; CDR3: CASSLAGLLEADTQYF
size: .; V: TRBV4-1; D: TRBD1; J: TRBJ1-2; DNA: TGCGCCAGCAGTCCGGGGACAGGTGGCCTGCTCCGGTGCGGCTACACCTTC; CDR3: CASSPGTGGLLRCGYTF
size: many; V: TRBV29-1; D: TRBD1; J: TRBJ1-1; DNA: TGCAGCGTCGCCTACAGGGGAGGCACTGAAGCTTTCTTT; CDR3: CSVAYRGGTEAFF
size: .; V: TRBV5-1; D: .; J: TRBJ1-2; DNA: TGCGCCAGCAGCTTCAATTGGGGCGCCGATGGCTACACCTTC; CDR3: CASSFNWGADGYTF
size: .; V: TRBV28; D: .; J: TRBJ2-7; DNA: TGTGCCAGCAGTCTTCTTGGCGAGCAATACTTC; CDR3: CASSLLGEQYF
size: .; V: TRBV4-2; D: .; J: TRBJ1-5; DNA: TGTGCCAGCAGCCGAGTGGGAGGGGTCGGCGATCAGCCCCAGCATTTT; CDR3: CASSRVGGVGDQPQHF
size: once; V: TRBV11-3; D: .; J: TRBJ2-1; DNA: TGCGCCAGCAGCCACCATGAGCAGTTCTTC; CDR3: CASSHHEQFF
size: .; V: TRBV7-8; D: .; J: TRBJ1-5; DNA: TGTGCCAGCGGCTTAGCGGGCAGGATCGGGGTTCAGCCCCAACATTTT; CDR3: CASGLAGRIGVQPQHF
size: few; V: TRBV20-1; D: TRBD2; J: TRBJ2-3; DNA: TGCAGTGCCCTCGGACTAGGGAGGAGTGAGGATACGCAGTATTTT; CDR3: CSALGLGRSEDTQYF
size: many; V: TRBV4-2; D: TRBD1; J: TRBJ2-3; DNA: TGTGCCAGCAGCCAGTTCCTGGACAGGCTAGGCACAGATACGCAGTATTTT; CDR3: CASSQFLDRLGTDTQYF
size: .; V: TRBV25-1; D: TRBD2; J: TRBJ2-2; DNA: TGTGCCAGCAGTGCCAAGACTAGCGGGAGGCACACCGGGGAGCTGTTTTTT; CDR3: CASSAKTSGRHTGELFF
size: .; V: TRBV29-1; D: TRBD2; J: TRBJ2-1; DNA: TGCAGTGCTGACTCTAGCGGACTAAATGAGGAGTTCTTC; CDR3: CSADSSGLNEEFF
size: .; V: TRBV6-5; D: .; J: TRBJ2-2; DNA: TGTGCCAGCGGGGTTACTAGCACCTCGGGCACCGGGGTGCTGTTTTTT; CDR3: CASGVTSTSGTGVLFF
size: many; V: TRBV6-1; D: TRBD1; J: TRBJ1-6; DNA: TGTGCCAGCAGTCACGCCATGGGACAGGGGAATTCACCCCTCCACTTT; CDR3: CASSHAMGQGNSPLHF
size: few; V: TRBV5-1; D: .; J: TRBJ2-1; DNA: TGCGCCAGTACCGGATTGCAGGACAATGAGCAGTTCTTC; CDR3: CASTGLQDNEQFF
size: .; V: TRBV11-2; D: TRBD2; J: TRBJ2-7; DNA: TGTGCCAGGAGCTTAGGAACTAGCGGCTACGAGCAGTACTTC; CDR3: CARSLGTSGYEQYF
size: .; V: TRBV10-3; D: TRBD1; J: TRBJ2-3; DNA: TGTGTCATCAGGCTAGGAACAGGGGCAGATACGCAGTATTTT; CDR3: CVIRLGTGADTQYF
size: .; V: TRBV19; D: TRBD1; J: TRBJ2-5; DNA: TGTGTCAGTAGTATAGCACCCTGGGGACAGCAGCAAGAGACCCAGTACTTC; CDR3: CVSSIAPWGQQQETQYF
size: .; V: TRBV20-1; D: TRBD2; J: TRBJ2-7; DNA: TGCAGTGGTTTAAGAGGGGGACTAGGGGAGCAGTACTTC; CDR3: CSGLRGGLGEQYF
size: few; V: TRBV28; D: .; J: TRBJ2-3; DNA: TGTGCCAGCAGTTTAGCAGGGGTAGTAGATACGCAGTATTTT; CDR3: CASSLAGVVDTQYF
size: few; V: TRBV2; D: .; J: TRBJ1-4; DNA: TGTGCCAGCAGAACGACGGGGATGACTAATGAAAAACTGTTTTTT; CDR3: CASRTTGMTNEKLFF
size: once; V: TRBV29-1; D: TRBD2; J: TRBJ2-6; DNA: TGTAGCGTTGGAGAGCTCGGGAGGGCCAATGTCCTGACTTTC; CDR3: CSVGELGRANVLTF
size: .; V: TRBV28; D: TRBD1; J: TRBJ2-1; DNA: TGTGCCAGCGGCTCCGGGACAGGGGCAGGTAATGAGCAGTCCTTC; CDR3: CASGSGTGAGNEQSF
size: few; V: TRBV20-1; D: .; J: TRBJ1-2; DNA: TGCAGCCTCCTCCCGGGGGGCTATGGCTACACCTTC; CDR3: CSLLPGGYGYTF
size: .; V: TRBV11-2; D: .; J: TRBJ1-6; DNA: TGTGCCAGCAGCTTAGCCTCGGGGAATAATTCACCCCTCCACTTT; CDR3: CASSLASGNNSPLHF
size: many; V: TRBV30; D: TRBD2; J: TRBJ2-7; DNA: TGTGCCTGGAGGGCTAGCGGGATTTACGAGCAGTACTTC; CDR3: CAWRASGIYEQYF
size: many; V: TRBV4-2; D: .; J: TRBJ2-5; DNA: TGTGCCAGCAGCCAAAAAGAAGGGTATGAGACCCAGTACTTC; CDR3: CASSQKEGYETQYF
size: .; V: TRBV19; D: .; J: TRBJ1-3; DNA: TGTGCCAGTAGACGCACCGGGGCCTACTCTGGAGACACCATATATTTT; CDR3: CASRRTGAYSGDTIYF
size: .; V: TRBV11-2; D: TRBD1; J: TRBJ1-6; DNA: TGTGCCAGTAGCACCCGAGCAGGGGGGAGCTCCTATAATTCACCCCTCCACTTT; CDR3: CASSTRAGGSSYNSPLHF
size: .; V: TRBV13; D: .; J: TRBJ2-2; DNA: TGTGCCAGCAGCTTTGTAGGTAACGCTGTCACCGGGGAGCTGTTTTTT; CDR3: CASSFVGNAVTGELFF
size: once; V: TRBV6-1; D: TRBD1; J: TRBJ2-7; DNA: TGTGCCGGCAAACTGACAGGGGGGGGTTATGTGCAGTACTTC; CDR3: CAGKLTGGGYVQYF
size: .; V: TRBV29-1; D: TRBD1; J: TRBJ2-2; DNA: TGCAGCGTACGGACAGGTAACACCGGGGTGCTGTTTTTT; CDR3: CSVRTGNTGVLFF
size: few; V: TRBV20-1; D: .; J: TRBJ1-5; DNA: TGCAGTGCTAGAGATCCCAAAGGGTTTAAGGGCAATCAGCCCCAGCATTTT; CDR3: CSARDPKGFKGNQPQHF
size: .; V: TRBV5-6; D: .; J: TRBJ2-7; DNA: TGTGCCAGCAGCTTGGTGGGACAAGAAATTGACGAGCAGTACTTC; CDR3: CASSLVGQEIDEQYF
size: .; V: TRBV6-1; D: .; J: TRBJ2-7; DNA: TGTGTCAGCAGTGAATTCGGGGGGCAGTACTTC; CDR3: CVSSEFGGQYF
size: .; V: TRBV4-1; D: TRBD1; J: TRBJ2-3; DNA: TGCGCCAGCAGCCCCCAGGACAGGGGCCGGGTGGATACGCAGTATTTT; CDR3: CASSPQDRGRVDTQYF
size: .; V: TRBV5-5; D: .; J: TRBJ2-6; DNA: TGTGCCAGCAGCTCGGTCACGAGTGGGGCCAACGTCCTGGCTTTC; CDR3: CASSSVTSGANVLAF
size: many; V: TRBV30; D: .; J: TRBJ2-1; DNA: TGTGCCTGGAGTGTACTCGCGGGTCCCTACAATGAGCAGTTCTTC; CDR3: CAWSVLAGPYNEQFF
size: .; V: TRBV11-2; D: .; J: TRBJ1-1; DNA: TGCGCCAGCAGCTCGGACAATGCTGAAGCTTTCTTT; CDR3: CASSSDNAEAFF
size: .; V: TRBV28; D: .; J: TRBJ1-5; DNA: TGTGCCAGCAGTGCGGAACGCCCGGGGCAGCCCCAGCATTTT; CDR3: CASSAERPGQPQHF
size: once; V: TRBV30; D: .; J: TRBJ2-1; DNA: TGTGCCTGGACCAGACAGAACGAGCAGTTCTTC; CDR3: CAWTRQNEQFF